The entry below describes one T cell receptor (beta chain). This sample is part of a study of cytomegalovirus exposure and HLA in healthy donors. Researchers ran the PCR with 60 Vbeta and 13 Jbeta primers. In the source study's methods: A later analysis counted 65 million to 90 million unique TCR beta chains, some 12 million shared. Assay: immunoSEQ multiplex PCR; the TCRdb copy retains only in-frame clones and omits some. V and J calls and clone size come straight from that table; D and trimming were deduced from the DNA. The sample lists roughly 110,000 clones; around three quarters were seen once. The CDR3 is 16 amino acids. V was pared by 8 bases and J by 0 bases, with 6 bases of the junction left unmatched. Germline CDR1 is LNHDA and CDR2 is SQIVND (reference sequence).

This rearrangement joins TRBV19 to TRBJ1-4, with TRBD1 identical over 10 bases. The sequencing input was PBMCs. The clonotype was recovered from a woman aged 50 to 60 in good health and CMV-seropositive. CDR3 nucleotides: TGTGCCAGTTCCGGGACAGGGGCCCCAACTAATGAAAAACTGTTTTTT. Translation: CASSGTGAPTNEKLFF.